This TCR beta chain was retrieved from a study of blood T cells in healthy people across ages. Study-wide results and caveats: TCR beta diversity correlated strongly with naive T cell percentage.

It was with a sample-barcoded 5' primer and a J-beta primer mix that a second PCR of about 6 to 12 cycles was run. Every cDNA molecule bore a tag from a template-switch adaptor containing 12 random nucleotides. TCRdb fed the 5' RACE reads into MiXCR, producing one record per CDR3 protein. The sample lists about 1.5 million distinct CDR3 sequences; about 40% were seen once. The V gene's germline CDR1 is DFQATT and CDR2 SNEGSKA (reference sequence). CDR3 length equals 14 residues. This clonotype was counted once. Its matching antigen is unknown. One junction end does not reproduce the germline sequence, and a read error may be involved.

What was sequenced was blood. The chain employs TRBV20-1 and TRBJ1-2; 11 bases map to TRBD1. The receptor's source is a woman aged 18 to 35 in good health. The DNA of the CDR3 is TGCGGTGCTGTGGGACAGGGGGAAAACTATGGCTACACCTTC. Encoded protein: CGAVGQGENYGYTF.